Listed below are T cell receptor beta chains from one sample, sequenced in a study of blood T cell repertoires in COVID-19. TCRdb's copy holds only in-frame clones and misses some; the assay was immunoSEQ multiplex PCR. The sample consists of about 120,000 clones, 65% to 85% of them appearing once. Sequencing input: peripheral blood. The receptor source for this set is a woman in her 70s with acute or convalescent COVID-19. The conserved cysteine and the conserved F or W are not part of the CDR3 here. D genes are given only for firm matches. Some rows mark clone size as missing; the rest say once, few, many or name a class of expanded clone.

j_gene	d_gene	v_gene	abundance	CDR3aa
TRBJ1-2	-	TRBV30	once	AWSVHRANYGYT
TRBJ2-3	TRBD2	TRBV11-3	-	ASSFWTSGGRDTQY
TRBJ1-2	TRBD1	TRBV19	-	ASSIGTGGGYGYT
TRBJ2-2	TRBD1	TRBV9	-	ASSTATGMDGELF
TRBJ2-7	-	TRBV7-2	-	ASSPSGNSYEQY
TRBJ2-2	-	TRBV4-3	-	ASSQNPGLNTGELF
TRBJ1-1	-	TRBV7-2	-	ASSLNMYSLILNTEAF
TRBJ2-7	TRBD2	TRBV7-2	-	ASSLDGRSVGSSYEQY
TRBJ2-2	-	TRBV19	-	ASSISRGGGELF
TRBJ1-1	-	TRBV15	-	ATSRDPDSSEAF
TRBJ1-5	-	TRBV30	-	AWSVRGNQPQH
TRBJ1-1	TRBD1	TRBV20-1	-	SAAQGGEAF
TRBJ1-3	-	TRBV6-1	-	ASSEATDSGNTIY
TRBJ1-2	TRBD1	TRBV18	-	ASSPLDREEGYT
TRBJ2-1	TRBD2	TRBV4-1	-	ASSHAGTSGGKEQF
TRBJ2-7	TRBD1	TRBV19	-	ASSSGGQGSYEQY
TRBJ2-4	TRBD1	TRBV6-5	-	ASSSERTGVKNIQY
TRBJ2-7	-	TRBV7-6	few	ASSSTTRRVRPYEQY
TRBJ1-2	TRBD1	TRBV6-2/TRBV6-3	-	ASSDRTGDGYT
TRBJ1-3	-	TRBV15	-	ATSRGPSGNTIY
TRBJ2-7	-	TRBV5-4	-	ASSPGQLLSYEQY
TRBJ1-2	TRBD1	TRBV19	-	ASSSRGQGVYGYT
TRBJ1-4	TRBD1	TRBV7-6	-	ASSLGSGQANEKLF
TRBJ2-7	TRBD1	TRBV6-2/TRBV6-3	-	ASSKTGANYEQY
TRBJ1-5	-	TRBV6-2/TRBV6-3	-	ASSYRRRDPSNQPQH
TRBJ1-2	-	TRBV5-1	-	ASSLATAFLGYT
TRBJ1-2	-	TRBV19	-	ASSKRPGRVDLYGYT
TRBJ1-3	TRBD1	TRBV5-6	-	ASSWGQQISANTIY
TRBJ2-5	TRBD1	TRBV7-2	-	ASSLMTGTGQETQY
TRBJ1-1	-	TRBV10-1	once	ASSESNSASQAF
TRBJ1-2	-	TRBV14	few	ASSQVQGTNYGYT
TRBJ1-5	-	TRBV27	-	ASSLAGDQPQH
TRBJ1-3	-	TRBV5-5	once	ASSLGRGNTIY
TRBJ1-5	TRBD1	TRBV28	-	ASNTSPGDRVIFKGNQPQH
TRBJ1-4	TRBD1	TRBV4-3	-	ASSQDGRTGVGEKLF
TRBJ1-4	-	TRBV7-9	-	ASSLGSGNEKLF
TRBJ2-5	TRBD1	TRBV5-4	-	ASSRDRGQETQY
TRBJ1-1	-	TRBV10-3	once	AISAGAEAF
TRBJ2-1	TRBD1	TRBV5-6	-	ASSGDRGTYNEQF
TRBJ1-2	TRBD1	TRBV11-2	-	ASSSRTGRNGYT
TRBJ1-2	-	TRBV4-3	-	ASSQILQGDYGYT
TRBJ2-7	TRBD1	TRBV5-6	-	ASSWDRFEQY
TRBJ2-3	-	TRBV30	-	AWSVKGVSADTQY
TRBJ2-5	-	TRBV20-1	-	SARQETQY
TRBJ1-3	-	TRBV5-5	once	ASSLMALGAGNTIY
TRBJ1-1	-	TRBV2	-	ASSEQGPEAF
TRBJ1-3	-	TRBV3-1/TRBV3-2	few	ASSDQASGNTIY
TRBJ2-1	-	TRBV7-2	-	ASSFPLLGPRKDEQF
TRBJ2-7	-	TRBV10-3	-	AINQGFRYEQY